The TCR beta chain described here comes from a study of T cell responses to AZD1222 COVID-19 vaccine. Regarding the study as a whole: Among the donors, most were white British and more were female, and clonal diversity was possibly underestimated. Without day 14 samples, only post-peak T cell repertoires were studied. Reports indicate that nearly half of spike-specific TCRs are directed at unmutated variant regions. Regions 160-218 and 743-854 held dominance among vaccine-associated CD4 TCRs, which spanned spike.

Using immunoSEQ multiplex PCR, the repertoire was profiled, and TCRdb retains in-frame clones only, with some absent. The repertoire includes over 110,000 clones, roughly 93% of them detected once, and around 12% sits in the top ten. Worth noting for this clone: Antigen specificity is unknown.

The CDR3 covers 12 residues. Trimming stripped 4 bases from V and 2 bases from J, with 5 bases between. The germline gives CDR1 KGHDR, CDR2 SFDVKD. This sample comprised peripheral blood, obtained after recovery from COVID-19. The chain recombines TRBV24-1 with TRBJ2-7; no clear D. The sequence was obtained from an adult who had recovered from COVID-19. The CDR3 bases are TGTGCCACCAGTGACGCAACCTACGAGCAGTACTTC. Translating it yields CATSDATYEQYF.